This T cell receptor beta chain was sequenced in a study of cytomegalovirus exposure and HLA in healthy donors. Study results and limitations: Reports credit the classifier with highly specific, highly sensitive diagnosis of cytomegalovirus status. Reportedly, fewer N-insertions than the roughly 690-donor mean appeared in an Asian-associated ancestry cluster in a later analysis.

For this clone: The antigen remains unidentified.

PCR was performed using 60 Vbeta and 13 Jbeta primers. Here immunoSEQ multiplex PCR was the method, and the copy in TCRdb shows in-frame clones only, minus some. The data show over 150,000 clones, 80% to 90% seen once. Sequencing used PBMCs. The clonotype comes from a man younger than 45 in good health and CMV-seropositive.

CDR3 sequence reads: CASSFYRDRWTDTQYF. The CDR3 nucleotides are TGTGCCAGCAGTTTCTACAGGGATCGTTGGACAGATACGCAGTATTTT. The chain combines TRBV6-5 with TRBJ2-3, with a tentative D call TRBD1 (6 bases). Per the germline V gene, CDR1 is MNHEY and CDR2 is SVGAGI. This CDR3 region has 16 residues. V was cut by 4 bases and J by 3 bases, with 17 bases left in between.